These 12 T cell receptor beta chains were sequenced from one sample in a study of T cell clones after liver transplantation. TCRdb keeps only in-frame clones here, not all; method: immunoSEQ multiplex PCR. Seen here are tens of thousands of clones, roughly 82% observed once, and the top ten hold approximately 0.45%. The material was CD4+ T cells from blood, obtained approximately 3.5 years after liver transplant. These receptors came from a human patient who received a liver transplant. Some of the T cells may derive from the graft donor.

This clone was seen a single time. The genes are TRBV10-1 and TRBJ2-2; 8 bases map to TRBD2. J gave up 7 bases and V 4 bases, and 11 bases lay outside the gene matches. CDR3 length: 16 amino acids. Germline V lookup: CDR1 WNHNN, CDR2 SYGVQD (reference sequence). CDR3 coding DNA: TGCGCCAGCAGTGGTCGAAACCGGGAGGGGAACGGGGAGCTGTTTTTT. Translating it yields CASSGRNREGNGELFF.

Worth noting for this clone: This sample also contains other DNA sequences that code for the same CDR3. The rearrangement joins TRBV18 to TRBJ2-7; no clear D. CDR3 length equals 13 residues. V dropped 0 bases and J dropped 3 bases, with 6 bases sitting between them. Germline CDR1 KGHSH, CDR2 LQKENI. The CDR3 nucleotides are TGTGCCAGCTCACCACCATCGAGCTACGAGCAGTACTTC. It codes for CASSPPSSYEQYF.

Only a few counts were recorded for this clone. The junction does not match germline at one end; this may be a read error. This chain uses TRBV2 with TRBJ2-4; 14 bases fit TRBD2. The germline CDR1 and CDR2 sequences are SNHLY and FYNNEI. This CDR3 comprises 15 residues. CDR3 sequence (DNA): TGTGCCAGCAGGGAACAATCGGTGACTAGCGGGAGGGTAAACTTC. Amino acid sequence: CASREQSVTSGRVNF. Variable domain in full (rest from reference TRBV2 and TRBJ2-4): EPEVTQTPSHQVTQMGQEVILRCVPISNHLYFYWYRQILGQKVEFLVSFYNNEISEKSEIFDDQFSVERPDGSNFTLKIRSTKLEDSAMYFCASREQSVTSGRVNFGAGTRLSVL.

The chain is built from TRBV27 and TRBJ1-3, with D perhaps TRBD1 (5 bases). The germline V and J ends were trimmed by 1 base and 4 bases, with 14 bases remaining between them. Per the germline V gene, CDR1 is MNHEY and CDR2 is SMNVEV (reference sequence). CDR3 length: 16 residues. Here the CDR3 reads CASSLLGPGSGNTIYF. Here the CDR3 DNA reads TGTGCCAGCAGTTTATTGGGACCGGGGTCAGGAAACACCATATATTTT.

The V and J genes are TRBV19 and TRBJ1-2; perhaps TRBD1 as D (6 bases). With 7 bases removed from V and 0 bases from J, the gap between germline ends came to 15 bases. The CDR3 extends over 15 amino acids. Germline V gene data show CDR1 as LNHDA and CDR2 as SQIVND (reference sequence). The DNA of the CDR3 is TGTGCCAGTATGGGTGGCGGGACACCTAACTATGGCTACACCTTC. Residues: CASMGGGTPNYGYTF.

This chain links TRBV28 with TRBJ2-7; D unresolved. In germline, CDR1 is MDHEN, CDR2 SYDVKM. Trimming removed 2 bases from V and 7 bases from J, with 12 bases in between. The CDR3 has 13 amino acids. The CDR3 coding sequence is TGTGCCAGCAGTTTACCCACCGTTCGTGAGCAGTACTTC. It translates to CASSLPTVREQYF.

The rearrangement joins TRBV7-7 to TRBJ2-5; 13 bases line up with TRBD2. The CDR3 loop spans 15 amino acids. CDR1 is SSHAT, CDR2 FNYEAQ, per germline (reference sequence). Germline trimming cut 4 bases from V and 5 bases from J; bases unmatched to any gene: 4. CDR3 residues: CASSSRTSGSETQYF. CDR3 DNA: TGTGCCAGCAGCTCCCGGACTAGCGGGAGTGAGACCCAGTACTTC.

This chain's CDR3 is CASSPTGGSHNEQFF. The CDR3 DNA reads as TGTGCCAGCAGCCCGACAGGGGGATCCCACAATGAGCAGTTCTTC. V usage is TRBV7-2 and J usage is TRBJ2-1; 9 bases agree with TRBD1. CDR3 length: 15 amino acids. Germline CDR1 is SGHTA and CDR2 is FQGNSA. V lost 5 bases to trimming and J lost 5 bases; unmatched junction nucleotides: 7.

Worth noting for this clone: This sample includes further DNA sequences coding for the same CDR3. The chain carries TRBV20-1 and TRBJ2-3; D possibly uses TRBD1 or TRBD2 (5 bases each). Trimming left V 3 bases short and J 6 bases short, with 7 bases between. Germline CDR1 reads DFQATT; CDR2 reads SNEGSKA (reference sequence). This CDR3 has 11 residues. The CDR3 spells CSARGVDTQYF. The CDR3 region has the DNA TGCAGTGCTAGGGGGGTGGATACGCAGTATTTT.

The rearrangement links TRBV6-5 to TRBJ2-3; D might be TRBD1 (6 bases). CDR3 length: 14 residues. Trimming shortened V by 6 bases and J by 0 bases, and 10 bases separated the two germline ends. The V gene's germline CDR1 is MNHEY and CDR2 SVGAGI. CDR3 nucleotide sequence: TGTGCCAGCAGCCTCCAGGGGAGCACAGATACGCAGTATTTT. Its protein product is CASSLQGSTDTQYF.

This chain joins TRBV5-1 and TRBJ2-7; D remains ambiguous. Trimming shortened V by 2 bases and J by 7 bases, and 13 bases separated the two germline ends. Germline lookup yields CDR1 SGHRS and CDR2 YFSETQ. The CDR3 is 13 residues long. CDR3 protein: CASSFDLSREQYF. The CDR3 DNA sequence: TGCGCCAGCAGCTTCGACCTCTCGCGGGAGCAGTACTTC.

This chain joins TRBV9 and TRBJ2-7; tentatively, D is TRBD2 (6 bases). Germline V CDR1 and CDR2: SGDLS, YYNGEE. V lost 0 bases to trimming and J lost 4 bases, with 14 bases between them. The CDR3 totals 15 residues. The CDR3 sequence is CASSVGRGWDYEQYF. In DNA form, the CDR3 reads TGTGCCAGCAGCGTAGGGAGGGGATGGGATTACGAGCAGTACTTC.